Listed here is a single T cell receptor (beta chain). Trimming pared 3 bases from V and 8 bases from J, leaving 10 bases between. The CDR3 totals 12 residues. Germline loops: CDR1 LGHNA, CDR2 YSLEER. This entry belongs to a study of T cell changes during pregnancy in multiple sclerosis. Profiled with immunoSEQ multiplex PCR; TCRdb holds only in-frame clones, not every one. The sample has 57,000 or so clones; 88% are singletons. The sequence came from a female donor with multiple sclerosis, enrolled in a pregnancy study. The sequenced sample was peripheral blood, obtained in the first trimester of pregnancy. The chain combines TRBV4-3 with TRBJ1-2; D remains ambiguous. The CDR3 DNA follows: TGCGCCAGCAGCCAGTCCGGGTACGGCTACACCTTC. The encoded protein is CASSQSGYGYTF.